The source of this TCR beta chain is a study of T cell responses to AZD1222 COVID-19 vaccine. Study results and limitations: Among vaccine-associated CD4 TCRs, coverage spanned spike, with dominance at 160-218 and 743-854. Among the donors, most were white British and more were female, and clonal diversity was possibly underestimated. The number of AZD1222 recipients seropositive at baseline was only 5 to 7.

V trimming: 2 bases; J trimming: 10 bases; junction bases outside the gene matches: 8. The CDR3 totals 13 residues. The germline CDR1 and CDR2 sequences are MDHEN and SYDVKM. In regard to this clone: Its target is unknown.

Using immunoSEQ multiplex PCR, the repertoire was profiled, and TCRdb retains in-frame clones only, with some absent. The table has approximately 110,000 clones, about 90% seen once. The chain has TRBV28 and TRBJ2-7; TRBD1 agrees at 7 bases. The specimen comprised peripheral blood, sampled on day 0 of AZD1222 vaccination. This receptor was identified in an adult in good health. Here the CDR3 DNA reads TGTGCCAGCAGTTTAGGGCCGACAGGGATACAGTACTTC. It is translated as CASSLGPTGIQYF.